The 30 T cell receptor beta chains given below trace back to one sample, sequenced in a study of blood T cell repertoires in COVID-19. Clones were sequenced by immunoSEQ multiplex PCR, and TCRdb holds only the in-frame ones, with some missing. The data contain a few hundred thousand clones, 75% to 90% of them singletons. Source material: PBMCs or T cells enriched from blood (not recorded which). The receptors shown here come from a woman between 18 and 29 years old who had recovered from COVID-19.

This chain uses TRBV15 with TRBJ2-7, with D tentatively TRBD1 (5 bases). The germline CDR1 and CDR2 sequences are LNHNV and YYDKDF (reference sequence). The V end was cut by 1 base, the J end by 4 bases, with 14 bases between. The CDR3 contains 15 residues. The chain's CDR3 is CATSRGVQGRYEQYF. The CDR3 DNA reads TGTGCCACCAGCAGAGGGGTTCAGGGCCGATACGAGCAGTACTTC. Based on the CDR3 plus reference TRBV15 and TRBJ2-7, the full variable domain is DAMVIQNPRYQVTQFGKPVTLSCSQTLNHNVMYWYQQKSSQAPKLLFHYYDKDFNNEADTPDNFQSRRPNTSFCFLDIRSPGLGDTAMYLCATSRGVQGRYEQYFGPGTRLTVT.

The chain combines TRBV19 with TRBJ1-3, with 10 positions matching TRBD1. The CDR3 extends over 15 amino acids. V gave up 4 bases and J gave up 4 bases; unmatched junction bases: 4. Germline loops: CDR1 LNHDA, CDR2 SQIVND (reference sequence). This CDR3 reads CASSTRDRGGNTIYF. In DNA form, the CDR3 reads TGTGCCAGTAGTACTCGGGACAGGGGAGGAAACACCATATATTTT.

J is TRBJ1-1 and V is TRBV27; TRBD1 might be the D (5 bases). V shed 5 bases and J shed 1 base, with 11 bases lying between them. The CDR3 is made up of 14 amino acids. Germline V lookup: CDR1 MNHEY, CDR2 SMNVEV (reference sequence). This CDR3 reads CASSNDSPNTEAFF. The CDR3 bases are TGTGCCAGCAGTAATGACAGTCCGAACACTGAAGCTTTCTTT.

J is TRBJ2-1 and V is TRBV9; perhaps TRBD2 as D (6 bases). V lost 1 base to trimming and J lost 4 bases, with 9 bases between them. This CDR3 has 14 amino acids. Germline lookup yields CDR1 SGDLS and CDR2 YYNGEE. CDR3 DNA sequence: TGTGCCAGCAGCGTACGGGACTCTTACAATGAGCAGTTCTTC. The encoded protein is CASSVRDSYNEQFF.

The rearrangement links TRBV20-1 to TRBJ1-2, with D possibly TRBD1 on 5 matching bases. V was trimmed by 5 bases and J by 8 bases, leaving 12 bases between them. CDR1 is DFQATT, CDR2 SNEGSKA, per germline (reference sequence). This CDR3 is built from 11 residues. Written as DNA, the CDR3 is TGCAGTGCTGAGAGAGACAGAGGCTACACCTTC. Residues: CSAERDRGYTF.

This chain uses TRBV28 with TRBJ2-5; 9 bases map to TRBD1. Per the germline V gene, CDR1 is MDHEN and CDR2 is SYDVKM. The CDR3 spans 14 residues. The junction had 3 bases not matched to a gene; V was cut back by 6 bases and J by 1 base. The chain's CDR3 is CASRGQGTQETQYF. DNA of the CDR3: TGTGCCAGCAGGGGACAGGGAACCCAAGAGACCCAGTACTTC.

The gene calls are TRBV10-1 and TRBJ2-2, with 8 bases fitting TRBD2. V shed 3 bases and J 3 bases; nucleotides not matched to a gene: 6. Germline CDR1 is WNHNN and CDR2 is SYGVQD (reference sequence). The CDR3 extends over 16 amino acids. The chain's CDR3 is CASSDRTSGYTGELFF. The CDR3 DNA is TGCGCCAGCAGTGACAGAACTAGCGGCTACACCGGGGAGCTGTTTTTT.

CDR3 protein: CASSTQPGQSEQYF. The CDR3 nucleotides are TGTGCCAGCAGCACTCAGCCGGGACAGAGCGAGCAGTACTTC. The J gene is TRBJ2-7, the V gene TRBV9, with 7 positions matching TRBD1. This CDR3 is 14 amino acids long. Trimming took 4 bases from V and 6 from J; bases not matched to a gene: 10. Germline CDR1 and CDR2: SGDLS and YYNGEE.

The rearrangement links TRBV4-1 to TRBJ1-4; D is undetermined. The CDR3 contains 15 residues. Germline CDR1 MGHRA, CDR2 YSYEKL. The V gene lost 0 bases and the J gene lost 6 bases, with 11 bases spanning the gap. The CDR3 reads CASSQDRMRDEKLFF. The CDR3 nucleotides are TGCGCCAGCAGCCAAGACAGGATGCGTGATGAAAAACTGTTTTTT.

The rearrangement joins TRBV6-5 to TRBJ1-4; D gene uncertain. Deletions cut 2 bases from V and 7 bases from J, with 14 bases between. The CDR3 is 15 amino acids. The germline V gene encodes CDR1 MNHEY and CDR2 SVGAGI. The CDR3 spells CASSYPRSSSEKLFF. The CDR3 coding sequence is TGTGCCAGCAGTTACCCCCGGAGTTCTAGTGAAAAACTGTTTTTT.

The chain couples TRBV5-1 to TRBJ2-7, with D tentatively TRBD1 (6 bases). Germline loops: CDR1 SGHRS, CDR2 YFSETQ. The V end lost 3 bases, the J end lost 12 bases, and 22 bases lay between the germline ends. The CDR3 loop spans 14 amino acids. CDR3 nucleotide sequence: TGCGCCAGCAGCTCGTCCGGGGACACCACCCGGGCGTACTTC. Translation gives CASSSSGDTTRAYF.

The chain has TRBV11-1 and TRBJ2-7, with 10 bases that match TRBD2. With 3 bases clipped from V and 11 bases from J, the junction kept 13 bases outside the gene matches. Germline CDR1 reads SGHAT; CDR2 reads FQDESV (reference sequence). The CDR3 spans 15 residues. The CDR3 loop is CASSFLTSGDERKYF. In nucleotides, the CDR3 is TGTGCCAGCAGCTTTCTAACTAGCGGGGACGAGAGGAAGTACTTC.

The J gene is TRBJ2-2, the V gene TRBV7-8; TRBD1 might be the D (6 bases). Germline V lookup: CDR1 SGHVS, CDR2 FQNEAQ. This CDR3 is 19 amino acids long. The V gene lost 8 bases and the J gene lost 5 bases, with 30 bases spanning the gap. This CDR3 is CASRGQLNSKRGWTGELFF. In nucleotides, the CDR3 is TGTGCCAGCCGCGGACAGCTTAACTCTAAAAGGGGTTGGACCGGGGAGCTGTTTTTT.

The CDR3 DNA sequence: TGTGCCAGCAGGGAACAGGGGGCCGGTGGCTACACCTTC. Translating gives CASREQGAGGYTF. The V gene is TRBV12-3 or TRBV12-4, the J gene TRBJ1-2, with TRBD1 identical over 9 bases. The CDR3 is made up of 13 amino acids. The V segment lost 6 bases and the J segment 7 bases; nucleotides outside the gene matches: 6.

The chain joins TRBV19 to TRBJ2-2; tentative D call: TRBD2 (7 bases). The CDR3 loop spans 16 amino acids. V was shortened by 5 bases and J by 2 bases, with 15 bases between the two germline ends. Germline-derived CDR1 and CDR2 are LNHDA and SQIVND (reference sequence). CDR3 bases: TGTGCCAGTAGTCCGGGAGGACAGATTAACACCGGGGAGCTGTTTTTT. It is translated as CASSPGGQINTGELFF. Full variable domain (rest looked up from reference TRBV19 and TRBJ2-2): DGGITQSPKYLFRKEGQNVTLSCEQNLNHDAMYWYRQDPGQGLRLIYYSQIVNDFQKGDIAEGYSVSREKKESFPLTVTSAQKNPTAFYLCASSPGGQINTGELFFGEGSRLTVL.

The chain combines TRBV29-1 with TRBJ2-6; TRBD1 aligns across 9 bases. V trimming: 3 bases; J trimming: 0 bases; junction bases outside the gene matches: 12. The CDR3 runs to 19 residues. CDR1 is SQVTM, CDR2 ANQGSEA, per germline. CDR3: CSVDAPRTGASSGANVLTF. As DNA, the CDR3 is TGCAGCGTTGATGCTCCCCGGACAGGGGCATCCTCTGGGGCCAACGTCCTGACTTTC.

This clone was recorded once. This sequence joins TRBV12-3 or TRBV12-4 and TRBJ1-1; TRBD1 might be the D (5 bases). CDR3 size: 13 residues. V was cut by 6 bases and J by 1 base, with 9 bases left in between. CDR3 residues: CASRPGQNTEAFF. CDR3 DNA sequence: TGTGCCAGCAGACCCGGACAGAACACTGAAGCTTTCTTT.

The chain links TRBV19 to TRBJ1-2; D is uncertain. Trimming shortened V by 1 base and J by 1 base, and 4 bases separated the two germline ends. This CDR3 comprises 13 residues. Germline assignment: CDR1 LNHDA and CDR2 SQIVND (reference sequence). CDR3 residues: CASSIVINYGYTF. Written as DNA, the CDR3 is TGTGCCAGTAGTATAGTCATTAACTATGGCTACACCTTC.

The V gene is TRBV28, the J gene TRBJ2-1, with D perhaps TRBD1 (5 bases). V lost 2 bases to trimming and J lost 0 bases, with 8 bases between them. CDR1 and CDR2 from the germline V gene are MDHEN and SYDVKM. CDR3 length equals 15 residues. The CDR3 region is CASSLQGFSYNEQFF. The CDR3, as DNA: TGTGCCAGCAGTTTACAGGGTTTCTCCTACAATGAGCAGTTCTTC.

The CDR3 DNA is TGTGCCAGCAGCCAAGATGCGGGGGGGGGTCTTGAGCAGTACTTC. Its protein is CASSQDAGGGLEQYF. The J gene is TRBJ2-7, the V gene TRBV3-1 (or the pseudogene TRBV3-2), with 9 bases that match TRBD2. CDR3 length equals 15 residues. Germline-derived CDR1 and CDR2 are LGHDT and YNNKEL (reference sequence). V shed 0 bases and J 7 bases; nucleotides not matched to a gene: 7.

The V gene is TRBV6-5, the J gene TRBJ1-5; tentative D call: TRBD1 (6 bases). This CDR3 comprises 13 residues. V was cut by 10 bases and J by 3 bases, with 13 bases left in between. Germline V gene sequence: CDR1 MNHEY, CDR2 SVGAGI. CDR3 sequence (DNA): TGTGCCACCAGGGGAGGGGCCAATCAGCCCCAGCATTTT. This translates into CATRGGANQPQHF.

The V and J genes are TRBV2 and TRBJ2-7, with 7 bases identical to TRBD1. The CDR3 totals 16 residues. The V gene's germline CDR1 is SNHLY and CDR2 FYNNEI. Trimming took 6 bases from V and 0 from J; bases not matched to a gene: 11. The CDR3 sequence: CASRAHRDSYSYEQYF. The CDR3 coding sequence is TGTGCCAGCAGGGCCCACCGGGACAGCTACTCCTACGAGCAGTACTTC.

The rearrangement links TRBV3-1 (or the pseudogene TRBV3-2) to TRBJ2-1; 9 bases line up with TRBD2. This CDR3 contains 13 residues. Germline-derived CDR1 and CDR2 are LGHDT and YNNKEL (reference sequence). With 6 bases clipped from V and 6 bases from J, the junction kept 3 bases outside the gene matches. The CDR3 DNA follows: TGTGCCAGCAGTGGGACTAGCCGCAATGAGCAGTTCTTC. Amino acid sequence: CASSGTSRNEQFF.

The chain combines TRBV29-1 with TRBJ2-2; the match to TRBD1 covers 8 bases. The CDR3 loop spans 14 amino acids. Germline V gene data show CDR1 as SQVTM and CDR2 as ANQGSEA. V shed 8 bases and J 3 bases; nucleotides not matched to a gene: 8. The CDR3 region has the DNA TGCAGCATACCCGGGACAGGATACACCGGGGAGCTGTTTTTT. Its protein is CSIPGTGYTGELFF.

The V and J genes are TRBV10-1 and TRBJ1-5, with D unresolved. CDR1 and CDR2 from the germline V gene are WNHNN and SYGVQD (reference sequence). The V end lost 9 bases, the J end lost 7 bases, and 22 bases lay between the germline ends. CDR3 size: 15 residues. The CDR3 reads CASTLVRSAGQPQHF. The CDR3 coding sequence is TGCGCCAGTACCTTAGTACGGAGCGCCGGCCAGCCCCAGCATTTT.

This clone was seen a few times. The chain joins TRBV2 to TRBJ1-1; 7 nucleotides line up with TRBD1. CDR1 is SNHLY and CDR2 is FYNNEI in the germline V gene. V trimming: 9 bases; J trimming: 5 bases; junction bases outside the gene matches: 15. This CDR3 has 15 amino acids. CDR3 region: CARRRGQTGATEAFF. For the CDR3, the DNA is TGTGCCAGAAGGAGGGGTCAAACAGGGGCGACTGAAGCTTTCTTT.

The V and J genes are TRBV7-2 and TRBJ2-1, with D possibly TRBD2 on 5 matching bases. The CDR3 is 13 amino acids. V was shortened by 0 bases and J by 7 bases, with 7 bases between the two germline ends. CDR1 and CDR2 from the germline V gene are SGHTA and FQGNSA. The chain's CDR3 is CASSLATGNEQFF. DNA for the CDR3: TGTGCCAGCAGCTTAGCGACGGGAAATGAGCAGTTCTTC.

The chain is built from TRBV27 and TRBJ1-2; 7 bases fit TRBD1. This CDR3 comprises 16 residues. After removal of 5 bases from V and 8 bases from J, the junction contained 17 bases not matched to a gene. Germline CDR1 MNHEY, CDR2 SMNVEV (reference sequence). CDR3 in amino acids: CASSQWGGQDLYGYTF. The CDR3 nucleotides read TGTGCCAGCAGTCAATGGGGAGGACAGGACCTATACGGCTACACCTTC.

The V gene is TRBV20-1, the J gene TRBJ1-2; possibly TRBD1 for D (6 bases). Per germline, CDR1 DFQATT and CDR2 SNEGSKA (reference sequence). Between the trimmed V and J ends, which lost 6 bases and 8 bases, there was a span of 13 bases. There are 11 residues in the CDR3. The CDR3 here is CSAEDSDGYTF. The CDR3, as DNA: TGCAGTGCCGAGGACAGCGACGGCTACACCTTC.

This chain joins TRBV2 and TRBJ1-2; TRBD1 aligns across 12 bases. V shed 7 bases, J shed 2 bases, and the junction held 5 bases outside the gene matches. Germline values: CDR1 SNHLY, CDR2 FYNNEI. The length of the CDR3 is 15 residues. The CDR3 reads CASNRDRGLNYGYTF. The DNA for the CDR3 is TGTGCCAGCAACCGGGACAGGGGGCTAAACTATGGCTACACCTTC.